The 28 T cell receptor beta chains listed next were all sequenced from one sample in a study of OX40 agonist ivuxolimab in advanced cancers. Repertoires were generated with immunoSEQ multiplex PCR, while TCRdb's copy carries only in-frame clones and drops some. The table has about 70,000 clones, 92% seen once. The specimen was CD4+ or CD8+ T cells sorted from blood, collected in a trial of the OX40 agonist ivuxolimab. These receptors were collected from an adult with an advanced solid tumor such as melanoma, head and neck, liver or kidney cancer.

This chain links TRBV7-6 with TRBJ2-3, with 10 bases fitting TRBD2. Germline CDR1 is SGHVS and CDR2 is FNYEAQ. Losses at the gene ends were 4 bases for V and 4 bases for J; bases not matched to a gene: 8. CDR3 size: 16 residues. DNA for the CDR3: TGTGCCAGCAGCTCCCCCGCTAGCGGGGGCCCAGATACGCAGTATTTT. Translated: CASSSPASGGPDTQYF.

V and J are TRBV4-1 and TRBJ1-5, with TRBD1 as a possible D gene (5 bases). From germline, CDR1 is MGHRA and CDR2 YSYEKL. V gave up 0 bases and J gave up 6 bases, with 12 bases separating them. The CDR3 is 15 residues long. CDR3 residues: CASSQDRGAAQPQHF. The CDR3 nucleotides read TGCGCCAGCAGCCAAGATAGAGGGGCCGCTCAGCCCCAGCATTTT.

This chain joins TRBV6-5 and TRBJ2-2; 7 nucleotides align to TRBD1. The CDR3 sequence is 14 residues long. Unmatched junction bases numbered 2, after V lost 6 bases and J lost 1 base. The germline V gene encodes CDR1 MNHEY and CDR2 SVGAGI. Written as DNA, the CDR3 is TGTGCCAGCAGCCGGACAGGGAACACCGGGGAGCTGTTTTTT. It yields the protein CASSRTGNTGELFF.

CDR3 sequence reads: CASSLVKGQNSYEQYF. The CDR3 region has the DNA TGTGCCAGCAGCTTAGTTAAGGGGCAGAATTCCTACGAGCAGTACTTC. The V call is TRBV7-6, the J call TRBJ2-7, with D maybe TRBD1 (5 bases). Germline CDR1 and CDR2: SGHVS and FNYEAQ. Trimming left V 1 base short and J 1 base short, with 14 bases between. The CDR3 sequence is 16 residues long.

The J gene is TRBJ1-2, the V gene TRBV11-2; D not resolved. The CDR3 covers 15 residues. V dropped 1 base and J dropped 7 bases, with 16 bases sitting between them. Germline values: CDR1 SGHAT, CDR2 FQNNGV. CDR3 in DNA: TGTGCCAGCAGCTTAGTCCGTGGGTCCGAGGGTGGCTACACCTTC. Translation: CASSLVRGSEGGYTF.

This clone was picked up a small number of times. The chain recombines TRBV9 with TRBJ2-3; 8 nucleotides match TRBD2. Trimming took 0 bases from V and 4 from J; bases not matched to a gene: 4. Germline V gives CDR1 SGDLS, CDR2 YYNGEE. The CDR3 sequence is 15 residues long. The CDR3 region is CASSVGRGGSDTQYF. CDR3 coding DNA: TGTGCCAGCAGCGTAGGACGGGGGGGCTCAGATACGCAGTATTTT.

CDR3 sequence: CASSLFTGGNEQYF. DNA for the CDR3: TGTGCCAGCAGTTTATTTACAGGGGGGAACGAGCAGTACTTC. The chain couples TRBV27 to TRBJ2-7; TRBD1 aligns across 8 bases. CDR1 and CDR2 (germline): MNHEY, SMNVEV (reference sequence). The V segment lost 1 base and the J segment 5 bases; nucleotides outside the gene matches: 4. The CDR3 has 14 residues.

The rearrangement links TRBV13 to TRBJ2-7; D possibly uses TRBD1 or TRBD2 (5 bases each). V was clipped by 5 bases and J by 2 bases, with 16 bases between them. There are 15 residues in the CDR3. Germline CDR1 reads PRHDT; CDR2 reads FYEKMQ (reference sequence). Written as DNA, the CDR3 is TGTGCCAGCAGCGGCCGGGACGGAGTCACCTACGAGCAGTACTTC. Amino acids: CASSGRDGVTYEQYF. The full variable domain, completed using reference TRBV13 and TRBJ2-7, is AAGVIQSPRHLIKEKRETATLKCYPIPRHDTVYWYQQGPGQDPQFLISFYEKMQSDKGSIPDRFSAQQFSDYHSELNMSSLELGDSALYFCASSGRDGVTYEQYFGPGTRLTVT.

The V gene is TRBV7-9, the J gene TRBJ2-7; D might be TRBD2 (6 bases). The germline V gene has CDR1 SEHNR and CDR2 FQNEAQ (reference sequence). This CDR3 has 12 residues. V was trimmed by 5 bases and J by 4 bases, leaving 9 bases between them. CDR3 sequence reads: CASSPGGYEQYF. CDR3 bases: TGTGCCAGCAGCCCCGGGGGATACGAGCAGTACTTC.

CDR3 coding DNA: TGTGCCAGCAGCTTAAGTATTGGCGGCCCCTACGAGCAGTACTTC. Translated, it gives CASSLSIGGPYEQYF. This rearrangement joins TRBV7-3 to TRBJ2-7; no firm D call. This CDR3 region has 15 residues. CDR1 and CDR2 from the germline V gene are SGHTA and FQGTGA. Trimming cost V 1 base and J 2 bases, with 12 bases left between them.

The rearrangement links TRBV6-1 to TRBJ2-7; D not certain. The germline gives CDR1 MNHNS, CDR2 SASEGT. The V gene lost 3 bases and the J gene lost 5 bases, with 8 bases spanning the gap. The CDR3 totals 12 residues. CDR3 nucleotide sequence: TGTGCCAGCAGTGATTTGAGCGACGAGCAGTACTTC. Translating it yields CASSDLSDEQYF.

This chain links TRBV6-1 with TRBJ1-5; possible D gene TRBD1, 5 bases. The CDR3 extends over 15 amino acids. Germline loops: CDR1 MNHNS, CDR2 SASEGT. V shed 5 bases and J shed 0 bases, with 11 bases lying between them. This chain's CDR3 is CASSPRQYSNQPQHF. CDR3 nucleotides: TGTGCCAGCAGTCCGCGACAGTATAGCAATCAGCCCCAGCATTTT.

The rearrangement links TRBV5-4 to TRBJ1-2; 7 bases align to TRBD1. With V trimmed by 0 bases and J by 8 bases, 7 bases remained unmatched. Germline V lookup: CDR1 SGHNT, CDR2 YYREEE (reference sequence). This CDR3 has 14 residues. The CDR3 DNA follows: TGTGCCAGCAGCTTGGCCAGGGGGGGCCAAGGCTACACCTTC. Amino acid sequence: CASSLARGGQGYTF.

V and J are TRBV11-2 and TRBJ1-2; TRBD1 agrees at 11 bases. V lost 5 bases and J lost 5; bases outside the gene matches: 4. The CDR3 has 14 residues. Germline lookup yields CDR1 SGHAT and CDR2 FQNNGV. The CDR3: CASSLGTGGYGYTF. The CDR3 nucleotides are TGTGCCAGCAGCCTAGGGACAGGGGGTTATGGCTACACCTTC.

The genes are TRBV7-9 and TRBJ2-1; maybe TRBD1 (6 bases). The germline CDR1 and CDR2 sequences are SEHNR and FQNEAQ (reference sequence). The CDR3 loop spans 15 amino acids. Trimming left V 6 bases short and J 0 bases short, with 12 bases between. The DNA for the CDR3 is TGTGCCAGCAGACTGCCACAGGGCTCCTACAATGAGCAGTTCTTC. The encoded protein is CASRLPQGSYNEQFF.

The V and J genes are TRBV23-1 and TRBJ1-2; 7 nucleotides match TRBD1. TRBV23-1 is an ORF, with its function uncertain. CDR3 length: 17 residues. V dropped 4 bases and J dropped 4; count of bases not matched to a gene: 15. The CDR3 sequence is CASSPERGPPLGYGYTF. DNA of the CDR3: TGCGCCAGCAGTCCTGAGAGGGGGCCGCCGTTAGGCTATGGCTACACCTTC.

This rearrangement joins TRBV19 to TRBJ2-7; TRBD1 matches at 10 bases. V was clipped by 7 bases and J by 4 bases; unmatched bases: 7. Germline V gives CDR1 LNHDA, CDR2 SQIVND (reference sequence). This CDR3 contains 14 residues. CDR3 protein: CASTQGQGIYEQYF. In nucleotides, the CDR3 is TGTGCCAGTACCCAGGGACAGGGGATATACGAGCAGTACTTC.

This clone was detected a few times. V usage is TRBV6-5 and J usage is TRBJ2-6; D is ambiguous. The CDR3 is made up of 14 amino acids. Trimming took 2 bases from V and 0 from J, leaving 2 bases between them. CDR1 MNHEY and CDR2 SVGAGI come from the germline V gene. This CDR3 is CASSYSSGANVLTF. DNA of the CDR3: TGTGCCAGCAGTTACAGCTCTGGGGCCAACGTCCTGACTTTC.

The chain combines TRBV7-2 with TRBJ2-7, with TRBD2 identical over 7 bases. Germline V gene data show CDR1 as SGHTA and CDR2 as FQGNSA. This CDR3 comprises 14 residues. The J segment lost 2 bases and the V segment lost 3 bases, leaving 4 bases of the junction unmatched. Here the CDR3 DNA reads TGTGCCAGCAGCTTTGGGGACTATACCTACGAGCAGTACTTC. It encodes CASSFGDYTYEQYF.

V is TRBV5-1 and J is TRBJ1-3; 7 nucleotides line up with TRBD1. Germline trimming cut 4 bases from V and 2 bases from J; bases unmatched to any gene: 3. This CDR3 comprises 14 residues. From germline, CDR1 is SGHRS and CDR2 YFSETQ. In DNA form, the CDR3 reads TGCGCCAGCAGCCCAACAGGGGCTGGAAACACCATATATTTT. Its translation: CASSPTGAGNTIYF.

The V gene is TRBV4-1, the J gene TRBJ1-1; tentatively, D is TRBD1 (6 bases). V lost 1 base, J lost 5 bases, and 14 bases lay in between. CDR1 is MGHRA, CDR2 YSYEKL, per germline. The CDR3 covers 15 residues. CDR3 sequence reads: CASSQGMGGLTEAFF. The CDR3 DNA reads as TGCGCCAGCAGCCAAGGGATGGGGGGCTTGACTGAAGCTTTCTTT.

The rearrangement joins TRBV7-6 to TRBJ2-7, with TRBD2 as a possible D gene (6 bases). CDR3 size: 18 residues. V was cut by 4 bases and J by 1 base, with 23 bases left in between. Germline assignment: CDR1 SGHVS and CDR2 FNYEAQ. The CDR3 loop is CASSSAPTWVGGSYEQYF. The DNA of the CDR3 is TGTGCCAGCAGCTCTGCGCCTACATGGGTCGGGGGATCCTACGAGCAGTACTTC. Filled out from reference TRBV7-6 and TRBJ2-7, the complete variable domain reads GAGVSQSPRYKVTKRGQDVALRCDPISGHVSLYWYRQALGQGPEFLTYFNYEAQQDKSGLPNDRFSAERPEGSISTLTIQRTEQRDSAMYRCASSSAPTWVGGSYEQYFGPGTRLTVT.

This rearrangement joins TRBV4-1 to TRBJ2-3; 7 bases are a match to TRBD2. Germline V CDR1 and CDR2: MGHRA, YSYEKL. The CDR3 spans 16 residues. J was trimmed by 1 base and V by 1 base; bases with no gene match: 5. In DNA, the CDR3 is TGCGCCAGCAGCCAAGTAGTGGGGGGGGGCACAGATACGCAGTATTTT. Its protein product is CASSQVVGGGTDTQYF.

The DNA for the CDR3 is TGTGCCAGCAGCCATAATCGGGACTACGAAGAGACCCAGTACTTC. Translated: CASSHNRDYEETQYF. The chain combines TRBV13 with TRBJ2-5; 7 nucleotides align to TRBD2. The CDR3 is made up of 15 amino acids. Germline V gene data show CDR1 as PRHDT and CDR2 as FYEKMQ (reference sequence). With V trimmed by 5 bases and J by 3 bases, 9 bases remained unmatched.

The chain recombines TRBV7-6 with TRBJ1-1; tentatively, D is TRBD1 (6 bases). This CDR3 has 13 residues. Trimming took off 6 bases at V and 5 bases at J, with 13 bases between the two ends. Germline V gene sequence: CDR1 SGHVS, CDR2 FNYEAQ. CDR3 sequence (DNA): TGTGCCAGCAGGCAAGGGACACTGACTGAAGCTTTCTTT. As protein: CASRQGTLTEAFF.

V is TRBV7-6 and J is TRBJ1-5; tentative D call: TRBD1 (5 bases). The CDR3 runs 17 residues. Germline-derived CDR1 and CDR2 are SGHVS and FNYEAQ. Trimming cost V 1 base and J 0 bases, with 13 bases left between them. The CDR3 sequence: CASSLGDQKNSNQPQHF. Here the CDR3 DNA reads TGTGCCAGCAGCTTAGGGGACCAGAAGAATAGCAATCAGCCCCAGCATTTT.

This chain links TRBV5-1 with TRBJ1-2; 8 bases fit TRBD1. CDR3 length: 17 residues. The V gene end was trimmed by 0 bases and the J gene end by 3 bases; junction bases not matched to a gene: 10. Germline V gives CDR1 SGHRS, CDR2 YFSETQ. CDR3 in DNA: TGCGCCAGCAGCTTGGTTGACAGGGGAGCCGAGGACTATGGCTACACCTTC. Protein: CASSLVDRGAEDYGYTF.

CDR3 nucleotide sequence: TGTGCCAGCAGCTTAGAATACACTGAAGCTTTCTTT. This translates into CASSLEYTEAFF. The chain has TRBV7-9 and TRBJ1-1; unclear D gene. The CDR3 contains 12 residues. Trimming took off 1 base at V and 3 bases at J, with 3 bases between the two ends. The germline gives CDR1 SEHNR, CDR2 FQNEAQ (reference sequence).